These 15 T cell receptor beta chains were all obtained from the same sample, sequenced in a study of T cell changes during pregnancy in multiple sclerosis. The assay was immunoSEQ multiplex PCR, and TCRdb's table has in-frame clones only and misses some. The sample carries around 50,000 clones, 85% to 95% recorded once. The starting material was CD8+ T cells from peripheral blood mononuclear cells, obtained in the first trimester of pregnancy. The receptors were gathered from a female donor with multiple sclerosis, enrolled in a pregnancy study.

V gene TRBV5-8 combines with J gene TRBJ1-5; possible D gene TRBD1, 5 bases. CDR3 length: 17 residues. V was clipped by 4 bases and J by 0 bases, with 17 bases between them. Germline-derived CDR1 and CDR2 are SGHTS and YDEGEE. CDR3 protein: CASSNPWGGNSNQPQHF. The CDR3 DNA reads TGTGCCAGCAGCAACCCGTGGGGGGGAAATAGCAATCAGCCCCAGCATTTT.

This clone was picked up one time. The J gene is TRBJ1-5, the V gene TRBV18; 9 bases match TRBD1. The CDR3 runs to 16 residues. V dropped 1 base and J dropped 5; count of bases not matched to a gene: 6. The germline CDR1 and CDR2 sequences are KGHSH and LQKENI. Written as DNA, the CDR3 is TGTGCCAGCTCACCACGCCGACAGGGGGTATATCAGCCCCAGCATTTT. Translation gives CASSPRRQGVYQPQHF.

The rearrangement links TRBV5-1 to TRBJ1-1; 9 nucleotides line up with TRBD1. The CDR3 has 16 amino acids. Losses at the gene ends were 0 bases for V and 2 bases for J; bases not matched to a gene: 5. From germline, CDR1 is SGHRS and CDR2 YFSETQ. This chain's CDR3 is CASSLGDRELNTEAFF. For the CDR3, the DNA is TGCGCCAGCAGCTTGGGGGACAGGGAGTTAAACACTGAAGCTTTCTTT. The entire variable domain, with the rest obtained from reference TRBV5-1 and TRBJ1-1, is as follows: KAGVTQTPRYLIKTRGQQVTLSCSPISGHRSVSWYQQTPGQGLQFLFEYFSETQRNKGNFPGRFSGRQFSNSRSEMNVSTLELGDSALYLCASSLGDRELNTEAFFGQGTRLTVV.

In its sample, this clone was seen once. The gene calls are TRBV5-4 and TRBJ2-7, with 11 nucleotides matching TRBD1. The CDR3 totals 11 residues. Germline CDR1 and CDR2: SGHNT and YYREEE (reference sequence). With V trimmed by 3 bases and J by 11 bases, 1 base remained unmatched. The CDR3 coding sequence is TGTGCCAGCAGCTCGGGACAGGGGGAGTACTTC. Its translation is CASSSGQGEYF.

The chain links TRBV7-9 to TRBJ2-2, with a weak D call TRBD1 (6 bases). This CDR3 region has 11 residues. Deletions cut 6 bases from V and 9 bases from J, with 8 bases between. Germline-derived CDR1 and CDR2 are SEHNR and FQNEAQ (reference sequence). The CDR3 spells CASRTGRELFF. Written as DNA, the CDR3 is TGTGCCAGCAGAACAGGGAGGGAGCTGTTTTTT.

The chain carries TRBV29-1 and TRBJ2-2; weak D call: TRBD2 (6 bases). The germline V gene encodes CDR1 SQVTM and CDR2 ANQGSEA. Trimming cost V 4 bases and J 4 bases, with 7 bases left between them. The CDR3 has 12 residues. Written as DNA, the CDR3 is TGCAGCGTTGTCGGGGGCACCGGGGAGCTGTTTTTT. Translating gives CSVVGGTGELFF.

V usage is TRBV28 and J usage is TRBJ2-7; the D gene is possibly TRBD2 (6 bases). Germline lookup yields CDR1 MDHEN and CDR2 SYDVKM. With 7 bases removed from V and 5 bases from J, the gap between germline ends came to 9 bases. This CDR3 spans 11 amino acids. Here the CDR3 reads CASTLANEQYF. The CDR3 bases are TGTGCCAGCACCCTAGCGAACGAGCAGTACTTC. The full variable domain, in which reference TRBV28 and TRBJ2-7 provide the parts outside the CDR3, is DVKVTQSSRYLVKRTGEKVFLECVQDMDHENMFWYRQDPGLGLRLIYFSYDVKMKEKGDIPEGYSVSREKKERFSLILESASTNQTSMYLCASTLANEQYFGPGTRLTVT.

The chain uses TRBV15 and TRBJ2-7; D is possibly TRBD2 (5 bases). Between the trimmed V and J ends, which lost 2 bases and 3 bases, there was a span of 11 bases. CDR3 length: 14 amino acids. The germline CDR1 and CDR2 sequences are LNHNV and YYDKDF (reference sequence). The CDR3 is CATSRPGSYYEQYF. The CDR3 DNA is TGTGCCACCAGCAGACCGGGATCATACTACGAGCAGTACTTC.

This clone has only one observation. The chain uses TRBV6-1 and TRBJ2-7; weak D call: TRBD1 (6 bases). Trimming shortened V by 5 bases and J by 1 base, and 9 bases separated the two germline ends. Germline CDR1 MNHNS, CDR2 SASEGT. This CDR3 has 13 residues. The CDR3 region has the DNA TGTGCCAGCAGTTCGGACAGATCCTACGAGCAGTACTTC. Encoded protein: CASSSDRSYEQYF.

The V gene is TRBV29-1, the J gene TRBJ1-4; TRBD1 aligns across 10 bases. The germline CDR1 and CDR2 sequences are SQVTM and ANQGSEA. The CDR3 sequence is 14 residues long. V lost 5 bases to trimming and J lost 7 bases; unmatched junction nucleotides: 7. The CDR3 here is CSVRQGARIEKLFF. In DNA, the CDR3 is TGCAGCGTTAGACAGGGGGCGCGTATTGAAAAACTGTTTTTT.

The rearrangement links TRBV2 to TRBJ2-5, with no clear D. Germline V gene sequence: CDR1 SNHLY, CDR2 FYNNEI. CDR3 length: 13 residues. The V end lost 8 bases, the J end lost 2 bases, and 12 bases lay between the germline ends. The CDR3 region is CASPGRSQETQYF. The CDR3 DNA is TGTGCCAGCCCTGGCAGATCTCAAGAGACCCAGTACTTC.

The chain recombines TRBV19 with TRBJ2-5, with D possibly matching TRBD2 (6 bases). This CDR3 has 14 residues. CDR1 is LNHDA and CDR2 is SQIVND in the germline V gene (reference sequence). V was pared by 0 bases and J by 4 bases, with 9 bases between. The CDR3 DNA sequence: TGTGCCAGTAGTATAGAGGGGCGGGGAGAGACCCAGTACTTC. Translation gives CASSIEGRGETQYF. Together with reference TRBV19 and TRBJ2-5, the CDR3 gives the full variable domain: DGGITQSPKYLFRKEGQNVTLSCEQNLNHDAMYWYRQDPGQGLRLIYYSQIVNDFQKGDIAEGYSVSREKKESFPLTVTSAQKNPTAFYLCASSIEGRGETQYFGPGTRLLVL.

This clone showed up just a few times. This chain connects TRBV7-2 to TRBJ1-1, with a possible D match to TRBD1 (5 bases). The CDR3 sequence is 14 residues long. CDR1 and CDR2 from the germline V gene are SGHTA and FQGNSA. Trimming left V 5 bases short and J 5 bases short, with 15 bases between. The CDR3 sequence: CASSGGTQGTEAFF. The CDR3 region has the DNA TGTGCCAGCAGCGGAGGGACTCAAGGGACTGAAGCTTTCTTT.

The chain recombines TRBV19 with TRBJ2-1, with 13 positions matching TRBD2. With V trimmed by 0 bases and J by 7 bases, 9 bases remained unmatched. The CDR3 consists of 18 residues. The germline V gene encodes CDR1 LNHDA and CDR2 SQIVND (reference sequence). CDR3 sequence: CASSIDGLAGAPGNEQFF. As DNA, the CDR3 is TGTGCCAGTAGTATAGATGGACTAGCGGGAGCCCCGGGGAATGAGCAGTTCTTC.

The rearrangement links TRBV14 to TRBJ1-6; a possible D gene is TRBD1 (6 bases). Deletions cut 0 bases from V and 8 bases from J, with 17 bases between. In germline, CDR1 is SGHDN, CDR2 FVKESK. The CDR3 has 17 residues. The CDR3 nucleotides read TGTGCCAGCAGCCAAGATAGAGAACAGGGATATGATTCACCCCTCCACTTT. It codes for CASSQDREQGYDSPLHF.